The 25 T cell receptor beta chains below all came from one sample that was sequenced in a study of T cells after yellow fever vaccination. TCRdb ran MiXCR on the 5' RACE reads and lists one entry per CDR3 protein. In the table there are more than 350,000 distinct CDR3 sequences, 11% of which are singletons. The sample was PBMCs, taken on the day of the first yellow fever vaccination. The receptor source for this set is a man between 18 and 29 years old who received the YFV17D yellow fever vaccine.

This clonotype was detected many times. CDR3 sequence (DNA): TGTGCCAGCGGGACTAGCGGGGTTGAGACCCAGTACTTC. It is translated as CASGTSGVETQYF. V usage is TRBV7-2 and J usage is TRBJ2-5; 13 bases agree with TRBD2. CDR1 is SGHTA, CDR2 FQGNSA, per germline. The trim removed 8 bases at V and 5 bases at J, leaving 2 bases unmatched. This CDR3 comprises 13 residues.

The table lists this clonotype with a few counts. The rearrangement links TRBV9 to TRBJ2-3; D remains ambiguous. Trimming left V 0 bases short and J 5 bases short, with 13 bases between. The CDR3 is 15 amino acids. Germline lookup yields CDR1 SGDLS and CDR2 YYNGEE. The CDR3 nucleotides are TGTGCCAGCAGCGTAGCGAGCAGTCGCGGAGATACGCAGTATTTT. As protein: CASSVASSRGDTQYF. The variable domain in full, with the rest retrieved from reference TRBV9 and TRBJ2-3, is DSGVTQTPKHLITATGQRVTLRCSPRSGDLSVYWYQQSLDQGLQFLIQYYNGEERAKGNILERFSAQQFPDLHSELNLSSLELGDSALYFCASSVASSRGDTQYFGPGTRLTVL.

This clonotype was detected many times. CDR3 sequence: CASSLGPGQSSGNTIYF. The CDR3 DNA sequence: TGTGCCAGCAGCTTAGGTCCGGGACAGAGCTCTGGAAACACCATATATTTT. J is TRBJ1-3 and V is TRBV7-2; TRBD1 matches 7 bases. V gave up 1 base and J gave up 0 bases; unmatched junction bases: 6. The CDR3 runs to 17 residues. CDR1 and CDR2 from the germline V gene are SGHTA and FQGNSA.

This chain uses TRBV4-2 with TRBJ2-3; 9 nucleotides align to TRBD2. V shed 2 bases and J 5 bases; nucleotides not matched to a gene: 8. CDR1 is LGHNA, CDR2 YNFKEQ, per germline. The CDR3 contains 16 residues. The CDR3 region is CASSQSGPSGVDTQYF. CDR3 nucleotides: TGTGCCAGCAGCCAATCAGGACCTAGCGGGGTAGATACGCAGTATTTT.

This clonotype was picked up a small number of times. CDR3 amino acids: CAISGLGNYNEQFF. The DNA for the CDR3 is TGTGCCATCAGTGGGTTGGGGAACTACAATGAGCAGTTCTTC. This chain uses TRBV10-3 with TRBJ2-1; no firm D call. The V gene lost 4 bases and the J gene lost 3 bases, with 10 bases spanning the gap. Germline loops: CDR1 ENHRY, CDR2 SYGVKD. This CDR3 contains 14 residues.

The genes are TRBV9 and TRBJ2-3; 8 bases are shared with TRBD2. This CDR3 is built from 15 residues. Trimming took 0 bases from V and 3 from J; bases not matched to a gene: 3. In germline, CDR1 is SGDLS, CDR2 YYNGEE. CDR3 DNA: TGTGCCAGCAGCGTAGCGGGCGGGGGGACAGATACGCAGTATTTT. Translating gives CASSVAGGGTDTQYF.

This clonotype was picked up a small number of times. This CDR3 is CASSDMGRLAGGELFF. The CDR3 DNA reads TGTGCCAGCAGTGATATGGGGAGACTAGCGGGCGGGGAGCTGTTTTTT. V is TRBV2 and J is TRBJ2-2, with 10 bases identical to TRBD2. The CDR3 contains 16 residues. Germline CDR1 is SNHLY and CDR2 is FYNNEI. With 3 bases clipped from V and 7 bases from J, the junction kept 8 bases outside the gene matches.

This chain links TRBV20-1 with TRBJ2-2, with a weak D call TRBD1 (6 bases). V lost 3 bases and J 1 base, leaving 6 bases between the germline ends. CDR1 DFQATT and CDR2 SNEGSKA come from the germline V gene (reference sequence). The CDR3 has 13 amino acids. The CDR3, as DNA: TGCAGTGCTAGGGGACAGAACACCGGGGAGCTGTTTTTT. Its translation is CSARGQNTGELFF.

For the CDR3, the DNA is TGTGCCAGCAGCTTAAGCCTTCCTCCTGGGGAGCTGTTTTTT. Its translation: CASSLSLPPGELFF. The chain links TRBV11-1 to TRBJ2-2; D call uncertain. The germline V gene has CDR1 SGHAT and CDR2 FQDESV (reference sequence). V dropped 2 bases and J dropped 8 bases, with 12 bases sitting between them. This CDR3 contains 14 residues.

This clonotype was observed a few times. J is TRBJ2-3 and V is TRBV9, with D unclear. Germline-derived CDR1 and CDR2 are SGDLS and YYNGEE. The CDR3 has 14 residues. V shed 0 bases and J shed 1 base, with 6 bases lying between them. CDR3 coding DNA: TGTGCCAGCAGCGTAGCGGTCGGCACAGATACGCAGTATTTT. Translation gives CASSVAVGTDTQYF.

This clonotype turned up a few times. The rearrangement uses TRBV5-1 and TRBJ1-1, with D perhaps TRBD1 (5 bases). Trimming removed 2 bases from V and 5 bases from J, with 16 bases in between. Looked up from germline, CDR1 is SGHRS and CDR2 is YFSETQ. The CDR3 is 15 residues long. The CDR3 protein is CASSFADGGVTEAFF. CDR3 in DNA: TGCGCCAGCAGCTTCGCCGATGGGGGAGTGACTGAAGCTTTCTTT.

The chain carries TRBV4-2 and TRBJ2-5; possibly TRBD1 for D (6 bases). Germline V gene sequence: CDR1 LGHNA, CDR2 YNFKEQ. CDR3 length equals 15 residues. The V end was cut by 3 bases, the J end by 4 bases, with 15 bases between. The CDR3 DNA sequence: TGTGCCAGCAGCCACAGGGGCGGACAGACAGAGACCCAGTACTTC. Its translation is CASSHRGGQTETQYF.

This clonotype showed up just a few times. This sequence joins TRBV19 and TRBJ1-5; D is unclear. The V gene lost 8 bases and the J gene lost 9 bases, with 5 bases spanning the gap. The CDR3 has 9 residues. Germline assignment: CDR1 LNHDA and CDR2 SQIVND (reference sequence). The CDR3 DNA sequence: TGTGCCAGTCCCTGGCCCCAGCATTTT. It codes for CASPWPQHF.

In this sample, this clonotype turned up a few times. V gene TRBV28 combines with J gene TRBJ2-5; no definite D call. Germline V gene lookup returns CDR1 MDHEN and CDR2 SYDVKM. The CDR3 sequence is 13 residues long. V shed 4 bases and J shed 1 base, with 7 bases lying between them. CDR3 residues: CASSYQPQETQYF. CDR3 nucleotides: TGTGCCAGCAGTTACCAGCCCCAAGAGACCCAGTACTTC.

There are many counts of this clonotype. This sequence joins TRBV7-9 and TRBJ1-1, with TRBD1 as a possible D gene (6 bases). CDR1 SEHNR and CDR2 FQNEAQ come from the germline V gene (reference sequence). The CDR3 has 13 amino acids. Trimming removed 8 bases from V and 1 base from J, with 11 bases in between. The CDR3 reads CASSWTENTEAFF. The DNA for the CDR3 is TGTGCCAGCTCCTGGACAGAGAACACTGAAGCTTTCTTT.

CDR3 in DNA: TGTGCCAGCAGCCAGAGGGGACTACCGGCCTACGAGCAGTACTTC. Translation: CASSQRGLPAYEQYF. V and J are TRBV3-1 and TRBJ2-7; 7 bases fit TRBD2. Looked up from germline, CDR1 is LGHDT and CDR2 is YNNKEL (reference sequence). The V segment lost 3 bases and the J segment 2 bases; nucleotides outside the gene matches: 7. The CDR3 is 15 amino acids.

Only a few counts were recorded for this clonotype. The chain employs TRBV12-3 or TRBV12-4 and TRBJ1-4, with a weak D call TRBD1 (6 bases). Trimming shortened V by 3 bases and J by 5 bases, and 10 bases separated the two germline ends. CDR3 length: 14 residues. For the CDR3, the DNA is TGTGCCAGCAGTTTCAGGGGCTGGAATGAAAAACTGTTTTTT. Its translation is CASSFRGWNEKLFF.

The rearrangement uses TRBV6-2 or TRBV6-3 and TRBJ1-1, with TRBD1 identical over 8 bases. Germline V gene lookup returns CDR1 MNHEY and CDR2 SVGEGT. The CDR3 has 16 amino acids. V shed 7 bases and J 5 bases; nucleotides not matched to a gene: 15. CDR3 protein: CASKSTGGQRGTEAFF. CDR3 coding DNA: TGTGCCAGCAAGTCAACAGGGGGTCAGAGAGGGACTGAAGCTTTCTTT.

This clonotype was counted only a few times. The chain has TRBV7-2 and TRBJ2-3, with TRBD1 matching over 7 bases. With 6 bases clipped from V and 4 bases from J, the junction kept 10 bases outside the gene matches. The CDR3 runs 15 residues. Germline V CDR1 and CDR2: SGHTA, FQGNSA. CDR3 loop: CASRQNIQGSDTQYF. In DNA, the CDR3 is TGTGCCAGCAGGCAAAATATACAGGGGTCAGATACGCAGTATTTT.

This clonotype has just a few counts. The J gene is TRBJ1-4, the V gene TRBV18; 7 nucleotides line up with TRBD1. This CDR3 has 15 residues. Per germline, CDR1 KGHSH and CDR2 LQKENI. Unmatched junction bases numbered 4, after V lost 2 bases and J lost 4 bases. Here the CDR3 reads CASSPRTGNNEKLFF. As DNA, the CDR3 is TGTGCCAGCTCACCAAGGACAGGCAATAATGAAAAACTGTTTTTT.

This clonotype was seen a handful of times. V gene TRBV10-3 combines with J gene TRBJ1-5; 7 bases are a match to TRBD1. Trimming at V came to 5 bases and at J to 6 bases, leaving 7 bases not matched to a gene. Germline V gene sequence: CDR1 ENHRY, CDR2 SYGVKD. The CDR3 is 14 amino acids. In DNA form, the CDR3 reads TGTGCCATCAGTCGAAACAGGGGAGGTCAGCCCCAGCATTTT. The encoded protein is CAISRNRGGQPQHF.

This clonotype was observed at least ten times. The chain has TRBV27 and TRBJ2-2; a possible D gene is TRBD2 (6 bases). The CDR3 runs 15 residues. V lost 5 bases, J lost 0 bases, and 10 bases lay in between. The germline V gene encodes CDR1 MNHEY and CDR2 SMNVEV (reference sequence). CDR3 coding DNA: TGTGCCAGCAGTCGACTAGGATCGAACACCGGGGAGCTGTTTTTT. It encodes CASSRLGSNTGELFF.

The gene calls are TRBV7-8 and TRBJ1-4, with 8 bases fitting TRBD1. V shed 5 bases and J 8 bases; nucleotides not matched to a gene: 10. The CDR3 spans 15 residues. Germline assignment: CDR1 SGHVS and CDR2 FQNEAQ. The CDR3 nucleotides are TGTGCCAGCAGCCCCCGGACAGGGTCATCGGAAAAACTGTTTTTT. It translates to CASSPRTGSSEKLFF.

The chain has TRBV14 and TRBJ2-7; 10 bases are a match to TRBD1. The junction had 13 bases not matched to a gene; V was cut back by 4 bases and J by 1 base. Per germline, CDR1 SGHDN and CDR2 FVKESK. This CDR3 is built from 18 residues. The CDR3: CASSRYWKGQGLSYEQYF. Here the CDR3 DNA reads TGTGCCAGCAGCCGATACTGGAAGGGACAGGGGCTATCCTACGAGCAGTACTTC.

With regard to this clonotype: Germline is not matched at one junction end, which may reflect a read error. The rearrangement links TRBV5-6 to TRBJ2-3; D is unclear. This CDR3 comprises 17 residues. CDR1 is SGHDT and CDR2 is YYEEEE in the germline V gene. CDR3 nucleotide sequence: TGTGCCAGCAGCTCACCCCCGGGCAGTGGAAACACAAATACGCAGTATTTT. This encodes CASSSPPGSGNTNTQYF.